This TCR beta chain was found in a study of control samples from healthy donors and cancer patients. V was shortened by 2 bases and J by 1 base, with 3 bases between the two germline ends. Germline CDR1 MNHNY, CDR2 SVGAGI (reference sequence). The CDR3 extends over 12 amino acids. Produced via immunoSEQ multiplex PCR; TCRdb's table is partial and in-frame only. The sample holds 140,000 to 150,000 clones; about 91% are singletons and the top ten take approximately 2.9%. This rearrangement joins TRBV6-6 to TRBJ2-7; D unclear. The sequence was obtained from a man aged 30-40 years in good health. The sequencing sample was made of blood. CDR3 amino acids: CASSYRSYEQYF. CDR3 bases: TGTGCCAGCAGTTACAGATCCTACGAGCAGTACTTC.